The 3 T cell receptor beta chains presented below share a single source sample, sequenced in a study of T cell changes during pregnancy in multiple sclerosis. TCRdb's table, derived via immunoSEQ multiplex PCR, lists solely in-frame clones and lacks some. The table records roughly 75,000 clones, around 92% of them present only once. The source was peripheral blood, collected in the third trimester of pregnancy. The source of these receptors is a female donor in good health, enrolled as a control in a pregnancy study.

The chain uses TRBV2 and TRBJ1-1; TRBD1 aligns across 9 bases. The CDR3 contains 14 residues. V lost 6 bases to trimming and J lost 7 bases; unmatched junction nucleotides: 9. From germline, CDR1 is SNHLY and CDR2 FYNNEI. The CDR3 is CASSVDRGLGEAFF. The CDR3 DNA follows: TGTGCCAGCAGCGTCGACAGGGGGTTAGGTGAAGCTTTCTTT.

The V gene is TRBV18, the J gene TRBJ1-2; weak D call: TRBD1 (5 bases). Trimming took off 2 bases at V and 4 bases at J, with 8 bases between the two ends. Germline V gene lookup returns CDR1 KGHSH and CDR2 LQKENI. The CDR3 has 13 residues. CDR3 sequence (DNA): TGTGCCAGCTCACCAGGGGCACCCTATGGCTACACCTTC. Translation: CASSPGAPYGYTF.

This CDR3 is CASNPPGQGFFEQYF. CDR3 nucleotides: TGTGCCAGCAATCCCCCGGGACAGGGGTTCTTCGAGCAGTACTTC. The chain couples TRBV28 to TRBJ2-7; 10 bases line up with TRBD1. V shed 7 bases, J shed 6 bases, and the junction held 12 bases outside the gene matches. Per the germline V gene, CDR1 is MDHEN and CDR2 is SYDVKM. The CDR3 totals 15 residues.